Below are 11 T cell receptor beta chains sequenced from a single sample in a study of blood T cell repertoires in COVID-19. Only in-frame clones appear in the TCRdb table, and some are missing; sequencing was by immunoSEQ multiplex PCR. The data contain about 160,000 clones, more than 60% of them singletons. The sequenced sample was peripheral blood. Receptor source: a man in his 70s with acute or convalescent COVID-19.

This clone was counted a few times. This chain uses TRBV15 with TRBJ1-5; no firm D call. V was shortened by 3 bases and J by 2 bases, with 14 bases between the two germline ends. The germline CDR1 and CDR2 sequences are LNHNV and YYDKDF (reference sequence). The CDR3 is 16 amino acids. The CDR3 sequence: CATSRDGARGNQPQHF. CDR3 sequence (DNA): TGTGCCACCAGCAGGGATGGAGCGAGAGGCAATCAGCCCCAGCATTTT.

The rearrangement links TRBV6-5 to TRBJ2-7; D is perhaps TRBD2 (7 bases). The V gene's germline CDR1 is MNHEY and CDR2 SVGAGI. The CDR3 is 14 residues long. Trimming removed 5 bases from V and 4 bases from J, with 15 bases in between. DNA of the CDR3: TGTGCCAGCAGTCGAGGGGGGGGCTCGTACGAGCAGTACTTC. Protein: CASSRGGGSYEQYF.

V gene TRBV4-1 combines with J gene TRBJ2-5; tentatively, D is TRBD2 (7 bases). V dropped 1 base and J dropped 5 bases, with 23 bases sitting between them. Per germline, CDR1 MGHRA and CDR2 YSYEKL. The CDR3 contains 18 residues. The DNA for the CDR3 is TGCGCCAGCAGCCAAGTGGCTAGTGGGGGGGCTGGTGGGGAGACCCAGTACTTC. Encoded protein: CASSQVASGGAGGETQYF.

This chain uses TRBV7-3 with TRBJ2-7, with 8 bases aligning to TRBD1. The CDR3 is 15 amino acids. The germline V gene has CDR1 SGHTA and CDR2 FQGTGA. Trimming removed 5 bases from V and 2 bases from J; junction bases left unmatched: 8. In DNA form, the CDR3 reads TGTGCCAGCAGCATTATGGGCAGGGGGCCCTACGAGCAGTACTTC. Translated, it gives CASSIMGRGPYEQYF.

The rearrangement joins TRBV6-2 or TRBV6-3 to TRBJ2-1, with 7 positions matching TRBD2. Germline CDR1 reads MNHEY; CDR2 reads SVGEGT. Trimming cost V 2 bases and J 5 bases; bases outside gene matches: 9. This CDR3 has 16 amino acids. In DNA form, the CDR3 reads TGTGCCAGCAGTTACCGACTAGCCCCTGGGGACAATGAGCAGTTCTTC. Translating it yields CASSYRLAPGDNEQFF.

V gene TRBV5-8 combines with J gene TRBJ2-3; no firm D call. Trimming cost V 4 bases and J 6 bases, with 12 bases left between them. This CDR3 comprises 13 residues. CDR1 and CDR2 from the germline V gene are SGHTS and YDEGEE. CDR3 sequence: CASSPLVADTQYF. CDR3 bases: TGTGCCAGCAGCCCCCTGGTCGCGGATACGCAGTATTTT.

The rearrangement links TRBV5-1 to TRBJ2-2; TRBD1 matches 8 bases. The germline gives CDR1 SGHRS, CDR2 YFSETQ. The V segment lost 8 bases and the J segment 4 bases; nucleotides outside the gene matches: 16. The CDR3 totals 17 residues. The CDR3, as DNA: TGCGCCAGTACCCCCCGCTGGACAGGGAGCGTCACCGGGGAGCTGTTTTTT. This gives the protein CASTPRWTGSVTGELFF. The whole variable domain, filled in from reference TRBV5-1 and TRBJ2-2, reads KAGVTQTPRYLIKTRGQQVTLSCSPISGHRSVSWYQQTPGQGLQFLFEYFSETQRNKGNFPGRFSGRQFSNSRSEMNVSTLELGDSALYLCASTPRWTGSVTGELFFGEGSRLTVL.

V and J are TRBV6-5 and TRBJ1-5; D unclear. This CDR3 is built from 13 residues. Germline V gene lookup returns CDR1 MNHEY and CDR2 SVGAGI. V lost 6 bases and J lost 8, with 14 bases in between. The CDR3 reads CASSLTSFEPQHF. The DNA of the CDR3 is TGTGCCAGCAGCCTTACAAGTTTTGAGCCCCAGCATTTT.

This clone was seen once. The V and J genes are TRBV9 and TRBJ1-1; D gene uncertain. Germline assignment: CDR1 SGDLS and CDR2 YYNGEE. The CDR3 runs 13 residues. V lost 1 base and J lost 4, with 8 bases in between. Here the CDR3 DNA reads TGTGCCAGCAGCGTAAACTCGGGCACTGAAGCTTTCTTT. Translated: CASSVNSGTEAFF.

About this clone: Within the sample, other DNA sequences also encode this same CDR3. The chain couples TRBV12-5 to TRBJ1-4, with 10 nucleotides matching TRBD1. In germline, CDR1 is LGHNT, CDR2 FRNRAP. V shed 5 bases, J shed 7 bases, and the junction held 1 base outside the gene matches. The CDR3 covers 13 residues. The CDR3 loop is CASGGDRGEKLFF. DNA of the CDR3: TGTGCTAGTGGTGGGGACAGGGGTGAAAAACTGTTTTTT. Drawing the rest from reference TRBV12-5 and TRBJ1-4, the complete variable domain is DARVTQTPRHKVTEMGQEVTMRCQPILGHNTVFWYRQTMMQGLELLAYFRNRAPLDDSGMPKDRFSAEMPDATLATLKIQPSEPRDSAVYFCASGGDRGEKLFFGSGTQLSVL.

The V gene is TRBV7-9, the J gene TRBJ1-1; TRBD1 is a possible D gene (5 bases). The V gene's germline CDR1 is SEHNR and CDR2 FQNEAQ (reference sequence). The CDR3 covers 14 residues. Trimming shortened V by 2 bases and J by 1 base, and 8 bases separated the two germline ends. The CDR3 reads CASSLNGGNTEAFF. Here the CDR3 DNA reads TGTGCCAGCAGCTTAAACGGGGGGAACACTGAAGCTTTCTTT.